This TCR beta chain was obtained from a study of blood T cell repertoires in COVID-19. Study-level information: T cells, B-cell-depleted T cells, or PBMCs provided the cDNA or gDNA that served as material.

Study processing details: Amplification with reference gene primers provided the estimates of nucleated cell counts. Data came from immunoSEQ multiplex PCR; TCRdb stores just in-frame clones and leaves some out. That table gives V, J and clone size, and the DNA gave D and trimming. The table records around 270,000 clones, 70% to 85% of them present only once. The sequence was collected from a human donor with COVID-19, enrolled during active disease. The donor label of this sample is uncertain. Sequences were obtained from peripheral blood.

Written as DNA, the CDR3 is TGTGCCACCAGCAGAGACACAGAGGGATTGAAAAACATTCAGTACTTC. Translation: CATSRDTEGLKNIQYF. The chain recombines TRBV15 with TRBJ2-4, with D perhaps TRBD2 (5 bases). Germline-derived CDR1 and CDR2 are LNHNV and YYDKDF (reference sequence). The CDR3 runs to 16 residues. Trimming shortened V by 0 bases and J by 4 bases, and 13 bases separated the two germline ends.